Listed below are T cell receptor beta chains from one sample, sequenced in a study of blood T cells in healthy people across ages. TCRdb reanalysed the 5' RACE reads using MiXCR and keeps one entry per CDR3 protein. The sample lists 450,000 to 600,000 distinct CDR3 sequences, 25% to 35% occurring once. These same records also appear under a second study, on T cells of mothers and their children.

Sequenced sample: blood. These receptors came from a boy aged 2 to 9 in good health. Both conserved end residues are part of each CDR3. D genes are given only for firm matches. The listing skips clone size in some rows; elsewhere it reads once, few, many or a size class.

>few|TRBJ2-5|TRBV12-3/TRBV12-4|TRBD1
CASSPTGTGDQETQYF
TGTGCCAGCAGCCCAACCGGGACAGGGGACCAAGAGACCCAGTACTTC
>.|TRBJ2-7|TRBV28|TRBD1
CASSPGGESSYEQYF
TGTGCCAGCAGTCCAGGGGGCGAGAGCTCCTACGAGCAGTACTTC
>many|TRBJ2-5|TRBV29-1|.
CSVERLRGSETQYF
TGCAGCGTTGAAAGACTCCGGGGTTCAGAGACCCAGTACTTC
>.|TRBJ2-6|TRBV7-9|.
CASSLNRLLSSGANVLTF
TGTGCCAGCAGCTTGAATAGGTTACTGAGCTCTGGGGCCAACGTCCTGACTTTC
>.|TRBJ1-3|TRBV7-9|.
CTSSLVEGGGNTIYF
TGTACCAGCAGCTTAGTGGAGGGTGGTGGAAACACCATATATTTT
>.|TRBJ1-1|TRBV11-2|.
CASSLGPLFTEAFF
TGTGCCAGCAGCTTAGGGCCCCTCTTCACTGAAGCTTTCTTT
>.|TRBJ2-2|TRBV4-3|.
CASSPAGTTNTGELFF
TGCGCCAGCAGCCCGGCCGGGACGACGAACACCGGGGAGCTGTTTTTT
>.|TRBJ2-5|TRBV6-5|TRBD2
CASSSRAGVSETQYF
TGTGCCAGCAGTTCGAGGGCGGGAGTTTCGGAGACCCAGTACTTC
>.|TRBJ2-7|TRBV12-3/TRBV12-4|.
CASSLGGNGPYEQYF
TGTGCCAGCAGTTTGGGCGGGAACGGGCCCTACGAGCAGTACTTC
>few|TRBJ2-7|TRBV27|.
CASSSRLRRRRASIEQYF
TGTGCCAGCAGTTCTCGCCTCAGACGGCGCCGGGCCTCCATCGAGCAGTACTTC
>few|TRBJ2-6|TRBV12-3/TRBV12-4|.
CASTFAGGANVLTF
TGTGCCAGCACATTCGCGGGAGGGGCCAACGTCCTGACTTTC
>few|TRBJ2-7|TRBV27|TRBD1
CASRLRGPSYEQYF
TGTGCCAGCAGGCTCAGGGGGCCCTCCTACGAGCAGTACTTC
>.|TRBJ1-3|TRBV9|.
CASSEGDWQGGNTIYF
TGTGCCAGCAGCGAGGGGGATTGGCAGGGTGGAAACACCATATATTTT
>.|TRBJ1-2|TRBV7-2|.
CASSSKPSLDGYTF
TGTGCCAGCAGCTCCAAACCCTCTTTGGATGGCTACACCTTC
>few|TRBJ1-4|TRBV5-1|.
CASSNARDDEKLFF
TGCGCCAGCAGCAACGCCAGGGATGATGAAAAACTGTTTTTT
>many|TRBJ2-2|TRBV29-1|TRBD1
CSVEQRDRNTGELFF
TGCAGCGTTGAACAACGGGACAGGAACACCGGGGAGCTGTTTTTT
>.|TRBJ2-7|TRBV12-3/TRBV12-4|TRBD2
CASKRGRQGLAGGPTDEQYF
TGTGCCAGCAAACGGGGACGCCAAGGACTAGCGGGAGGGCCGACAGACGAGCAGTACTTC
>.|TRBJ1-1|TRBV27|TRBD1
CASKGTAPTEAFF
TGTGCCAGCAAGGGGACAGCGCCGACTGAAGCTTTCTTT
>.|TRBJ2-7|TRBV6-2/TRBV6-3|TRBD1
CASSSQTGSYEQYF
TGTGCCAGCAGTTCGCAGACAGGGTCCTACGAGCAGTACTTC
>few|TRBJ1-1|TRBV5-6|.
CASSSQGRTEAFF
TGTGCCAGCAGCTCCCAGGGACGAACTGAAGCTTTCTTT
>.|TRBJ2-3|TRBV9|.
CASSLGWGPDTQYF
TGTGCCAGCAGCCTGGGTTGGGGCCCAGATACGCAGTATTTT
>.|TRBJ2-7|TRBV6-5|TRBD1
CASSYLGQGSTQYF
TGTGCCAGCAGTTACTTGGGACAGGGGAGCACGCAGTACTTC
>.|TRBJ2-7|TRBV9|.
CASSPPTGSHERYF
TGTGCCAGCAGTCCCCCGACAGGTAGTCACGAGCGGTACTTC
>few|TRBJ1-2|TRBV29-1|.
CSVEDGFRLDGYTF
TGCAGCGTTGAAGATGGCTTCAGGCTAGATGGCTACACCTTC
>few|TRBJ2-1|TRBV14|.
CASSQAPLIRNEQFF
TGTGCCAGCAGCCAAGCCCCCCTGATACGCAATGAGCAGTTCTTC
>.|TRBJ2-3|TRBV5-1|.
CASKALPGTSTDTQYF
TGCGCCAGCAAGGCCCTGCCGGGAACGAGCACAGATACGCAGTATTTT
>few|TRBJ1-2|TRBV29-1|.
CSERAGDSKYGYTF
TGCAGCGAGCGGGCAGGGGATTCCAAGTATGGCTACACCTTC
>many|TRBJ2-6|TRBV4-3|.
CASSPHGSSGANVLTF
TGCGCCAGCAGCCCCCATGGCAGCTCTGGGGCCAACGTCCTGACTTTC
>.|TRBJ2-7|TRBV6-1|.
CASSAYEQYF
TGTGCCAGCAGTGCGTACGAGCAGTACTTC
>few|TRBJ2-1|TRBV7-9|TRBD1
CASKGQHNEQFF
TGTGCCAGCAAGGGACAGCACAATGAGCAGTTCTTC
>.|TRBJ2-3|TRBV5-1|TRBD2
CASRPTGTSADTQYF
TGCGCCAGCAGGCCCACAGGGACTAGCGCAGATACGCAGTATTTT
>few|TRBJ2-2|TRBV20-1|.
CSANKRETGELFF
TGCAGTGCTAACAAGAGGGAGACCGGGGAGCTGTTTTTT
>many|TRBJ2-7|TRBV6-5|TRBD1
CASSYRTGGYEQYF
TGTGCCAGCAGTTACCGGACAGGGGGCTACGAGCAGTACTTC
>.|TRBJ1-5|TRBV4-2|.
CASSQDSGEPQHF
TGTGCCAGCAGCCAAGATAGTGGGGAGCCCCAGCATTTT
>.|TRBJ1-3|TRBV3-1|.
CASSRSTVFDRPLSGNTIYF
TGTGCCAGCAGCCGCTCCACGGTTTTCGACAGGCCCCTCTCTGGAAACACCATATATTTT
>.|TRBJ2-5|TRBV14|.
CASSPLTHQETQYF
TGTGCCAGCAGCCCCCTAACCCACCAAGAGACCCAGTACTTC
>few|TRBJ2-1|TRBV12-3/TRBV12-4|.
CASRDGTRGLGGEQFF
TGTGCCAGCAGAGATGGGACCCGGGGTCTGGGGGGTGAGCAGTTCTTC
>few|TRBJ2-7|TRBV6-5|TRBD2
CASMVLREGLSEQYF
TGTGCCAGCATGGTATTGCGGGAGGGCCTCTCCGAGCAGTACTTC
>.|TRBJ1-2|TRBV12-3/TRBV12-4|TRBD1
CASSPGPSGTGYGYTF
TGTGCCAGCTCCCCCGGCCCTTCCGGGACAGGGTACGGCTACACCTTC
>.|TRBJ1-2|TRBV12-5|.
CASGFGEGYGYTF
TGTGCTAGTGGTTTTGGGGAGGGCTATGGCTACACCTTC
>.|TRBJ1-4|TRBV6-5|TRBD1
CASSSTGQGNEKLFF
TGTGCCAGCAGCTCAACCGGACAGGGTAATGAAAAACTGTTTTTT
>many|TRBJ2-5|TRBV7-9|.
CASSLGGREETQYF
TGTGCCAGCAGCTTGGGAGGCAGAGAAGAGACCCAGTACTTC
>few|TRBJ2-1|TRBV5-1|TRBD2
CASSFALASGRRNEQFF
TGCGCCAGCAGCTTCGCCCTCGCTAGCGGGAGAAGAAATGAGCAGTTCTTC
>.|TRBJ2-5|TRBV7-6|.
CASTPGVGAQETQYF
TGTGCCAGCACCCCTGGAGTGGGGGCCCAAGAGACCCAGTACTTC
>.|TRBJ2-4|TRBV6-5|TRBD1
CASSSGQGGNIQYF
TGTGCCAGCAGCTCGGGACAGGGTGGAAACATTCAGTACTTC
>.|TRBJ2-5|TRBV7-9|TRBD2
CASSQAAGGPVETQYF
TGTGCCAGCAGCCAGGCAGCGGGGGGGCCGGTAGAGACCCAGTACTTC
>few|TRBJ2-1|TRBV2|TRBD2
CASSEIGWDWTSGGYSYNEQFF
TGTGCCAGCAGTGAAATCGGGTGGGATTGGACTAGCGGGGGGTACTCCTACAATGAGCAGTTCTTC
>.|TRBJ2-5|TRBV11-2|TRBD1
CASSHDRVQETQYF
TGTGCCAGCAGCCACGACAGGGTCCAAGAGACCCAGTACTTC
>few|TRBJ2-5|TRBV13|.
CVSSLVGADQETQYF
TGTGTCAGCAGCTTAGTGGGAGCGGACCAAGAGACCCAGTACTTC
>few|TRBJ2-5|TRBV4-1|TRBD2
CASSQGLAGEGRKTQYF
TGCGCCAGCAGTCAAGGACTAGCGGGAGAAGGGAGAAAGACCCAGTACTTC
>few|TRBJ2-2|TRBV6-5|TRBD2
CASSYSSSGANTGELFF
TGTGCCAGCAGTTACTCGTCAAGCGGGGCTAACACCGGGGAGCTGTTTTTT
>.|TRBJ1-2|TRBV27|TRBD1
CASSLGQGEMNYGYTF
TGTGCCAGCAGTTTAGGTCAGGGGGAAATGAACTATGGCTACACCTTC
>few|TRBJ2-3|TRBV12-3/TRBV12-4|.
CASSLGEQDTQYF
TGTGCCAGCAGTTTGGGGGAGCAAGATACGCAGTATTTT
>few|TRBJ2-2|TRBV10-3|TRBD1
CAISPGQGNTGELFF
TGTGCCATCAGTCCCGGACAGGGTAACACCGGGGAGCTGTTTTTT
>.|TRBJ1-2|TRBV24-1|.
CATSDLWVRGTADNYGYTF
TGTGCCACCAGTGATTTGTGGGTGCGCGGGACGGCTGATAACTATGGCTACACCTTC